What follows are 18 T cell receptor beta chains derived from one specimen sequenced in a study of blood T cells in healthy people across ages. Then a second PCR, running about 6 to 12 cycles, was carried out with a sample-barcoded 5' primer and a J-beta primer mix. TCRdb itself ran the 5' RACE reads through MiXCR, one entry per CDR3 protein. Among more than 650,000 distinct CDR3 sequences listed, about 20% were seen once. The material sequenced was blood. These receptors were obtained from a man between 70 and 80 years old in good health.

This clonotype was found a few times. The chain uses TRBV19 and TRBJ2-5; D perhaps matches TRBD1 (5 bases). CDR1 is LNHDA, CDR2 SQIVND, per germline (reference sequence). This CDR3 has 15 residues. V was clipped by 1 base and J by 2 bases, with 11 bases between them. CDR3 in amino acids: CASSIVTGVQETQYF. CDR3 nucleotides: TGTGCCAGTAGTATAGTAACAGGTGTACAAGAGACCCAGTACTTC.

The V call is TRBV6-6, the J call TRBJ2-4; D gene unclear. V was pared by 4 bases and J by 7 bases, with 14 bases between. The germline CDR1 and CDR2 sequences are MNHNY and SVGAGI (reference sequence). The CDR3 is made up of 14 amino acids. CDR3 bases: TGTGCCAGCAGTTCGGGCGCCTCAAGGAACATTCAGTACTTC. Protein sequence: CASSSGASRNIQYF.

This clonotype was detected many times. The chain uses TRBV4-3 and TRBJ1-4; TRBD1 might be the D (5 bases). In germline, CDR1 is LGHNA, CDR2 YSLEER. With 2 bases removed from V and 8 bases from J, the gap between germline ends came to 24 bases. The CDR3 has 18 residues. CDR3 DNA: TGCGCCAGCAGCCAATATTTCGGTAGTCGGGGGGGATCGGAAAAACTGTTTTTT. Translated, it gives CASSQYFGSRGGSEKLFF.

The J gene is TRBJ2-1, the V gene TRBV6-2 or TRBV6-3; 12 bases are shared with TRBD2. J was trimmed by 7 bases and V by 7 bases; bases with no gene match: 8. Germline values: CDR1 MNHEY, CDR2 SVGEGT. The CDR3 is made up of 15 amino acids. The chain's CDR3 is CASTREGLAGNEQFF. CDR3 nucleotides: TGTGCCAGCACCCGAGAAGGACTAGCGGGGAATGAGCAGTTCTTC.

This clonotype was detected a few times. CDR3 sequence (DNA): TGTGCCAGCAGCATCGGGACAGAGAAAGAGCAGTACTTC. Amino acid sequence: CASSIGTEKEQYF. V usage is TRBV28 and J usage is TRBJ2-5; 7 nucleotides align to TRBD1. The trim removed 6 bases at V and 11 bases at J, leaving 12 bases unmatched. The germline gives CDR1 MDHEN, CDR2 SYDVKM. This CDR3 comprises 13 residues.

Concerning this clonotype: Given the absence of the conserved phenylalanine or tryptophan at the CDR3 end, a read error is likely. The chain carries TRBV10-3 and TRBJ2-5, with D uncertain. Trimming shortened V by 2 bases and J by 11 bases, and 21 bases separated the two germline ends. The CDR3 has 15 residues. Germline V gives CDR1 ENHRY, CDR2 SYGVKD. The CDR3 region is CAISEEVGSAGRQYV. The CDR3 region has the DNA TGTGCCATCAGTGAGGAGGTTGGGTCCGCAGGAAGGCAGTACGTC.

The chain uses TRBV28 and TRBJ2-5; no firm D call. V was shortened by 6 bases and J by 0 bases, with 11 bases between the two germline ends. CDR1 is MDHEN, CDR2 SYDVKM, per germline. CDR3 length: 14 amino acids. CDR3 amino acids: CASRDGGHQETQYF. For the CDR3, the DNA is TGTGCCAGCAGGGACGGTGGGCACCAAGAGACCCAGTACTTC.

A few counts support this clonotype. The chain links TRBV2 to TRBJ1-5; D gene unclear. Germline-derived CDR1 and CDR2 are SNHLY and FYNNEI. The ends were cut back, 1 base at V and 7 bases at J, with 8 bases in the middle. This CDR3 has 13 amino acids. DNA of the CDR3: TGTGCCAGCAGTGAAGTGGGGTTACAGCCCCAGCATTTT. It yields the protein CASSEVGLQPQHF.

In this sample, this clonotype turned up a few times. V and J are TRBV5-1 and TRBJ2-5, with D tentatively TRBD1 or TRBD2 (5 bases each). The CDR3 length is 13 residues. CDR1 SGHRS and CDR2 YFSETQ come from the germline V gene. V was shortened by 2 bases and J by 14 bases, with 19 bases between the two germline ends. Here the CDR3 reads CASSFSGTTGFYF. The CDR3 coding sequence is TGCGCCAGCAGCTTTTCCGGGACCACGGGTTTCTACTTC.

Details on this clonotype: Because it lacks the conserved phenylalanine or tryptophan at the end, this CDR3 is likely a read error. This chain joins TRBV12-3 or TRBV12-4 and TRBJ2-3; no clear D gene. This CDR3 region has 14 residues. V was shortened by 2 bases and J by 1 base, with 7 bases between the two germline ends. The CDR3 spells CASSLRTGTDTQYS. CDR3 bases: TGTGCCAGCAGTTTAAGGACGGGCACAGATACGCAGTATTCT.

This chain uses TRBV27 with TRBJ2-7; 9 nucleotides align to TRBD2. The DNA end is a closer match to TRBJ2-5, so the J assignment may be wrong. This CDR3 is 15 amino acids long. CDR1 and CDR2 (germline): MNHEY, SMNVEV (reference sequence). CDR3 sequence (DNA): TGTGCCAGCAGTGCCTATGCAGCGGGAGGTGAGACCCAGTACTTC. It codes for CASSAYAAGGETQYF.

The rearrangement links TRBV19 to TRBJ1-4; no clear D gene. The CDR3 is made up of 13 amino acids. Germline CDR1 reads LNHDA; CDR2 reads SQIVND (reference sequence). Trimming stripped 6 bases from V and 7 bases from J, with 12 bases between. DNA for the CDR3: TGTGCCAGTAGCGAGACCTACAGTGAAAAACTGTTTTTT. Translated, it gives CASSETYSEKLFF.

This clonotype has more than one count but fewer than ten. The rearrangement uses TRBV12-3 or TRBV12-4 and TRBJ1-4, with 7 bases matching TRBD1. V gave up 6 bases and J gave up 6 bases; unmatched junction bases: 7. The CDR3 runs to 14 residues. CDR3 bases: TGTGCCAGCAGCAAAGGGGGCTGGGATGAAAAACTGTTTTTT. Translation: CASSKGGWDEKLFF.

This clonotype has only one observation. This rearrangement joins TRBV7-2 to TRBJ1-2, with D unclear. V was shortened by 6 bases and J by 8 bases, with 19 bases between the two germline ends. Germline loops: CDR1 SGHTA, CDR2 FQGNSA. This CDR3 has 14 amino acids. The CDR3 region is CASRSDNYLMGYTF. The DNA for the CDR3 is TGTGCCAGCAGAAGTGACAATTATCTCATGGGCTACACCTTC.

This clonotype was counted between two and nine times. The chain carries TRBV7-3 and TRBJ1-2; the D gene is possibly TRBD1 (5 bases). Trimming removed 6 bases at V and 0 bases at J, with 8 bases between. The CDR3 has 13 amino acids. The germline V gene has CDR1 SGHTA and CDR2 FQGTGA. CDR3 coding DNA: TGTGCCAGCAGGGAGGGACCTAACTATGGCTACACCTTC. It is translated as CASREGPNYGYTF.

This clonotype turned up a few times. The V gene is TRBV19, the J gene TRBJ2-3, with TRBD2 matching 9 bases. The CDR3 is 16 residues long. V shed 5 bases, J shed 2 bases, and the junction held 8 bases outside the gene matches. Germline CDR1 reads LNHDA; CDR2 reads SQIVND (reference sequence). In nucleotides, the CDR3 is TGTGCCAGTAGTTCCCAGCGGGGGGCCCTCACAGATACGCAGTATTTT. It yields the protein CASSSQRGALTDTQYF. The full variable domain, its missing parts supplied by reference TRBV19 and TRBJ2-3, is DGGITQSPKYLFRKEGQNVTLSCEQNLNHDAMYWYRQDPGQGLRLIYYSQIVNDFQKGDIAEGYSVSREKKESFPLTVTSAQKNPTAFYLCASSSQRGALTDTQYFGPGTRLTVL.

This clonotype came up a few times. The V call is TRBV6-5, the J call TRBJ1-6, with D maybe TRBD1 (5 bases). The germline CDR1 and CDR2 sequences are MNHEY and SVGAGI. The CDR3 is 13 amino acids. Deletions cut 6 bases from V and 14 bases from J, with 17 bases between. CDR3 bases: TGTGCCAGCAGGCCTGGACTGGGCAGGGCCCTCCACTTT. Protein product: CASRPGLGRALHF.

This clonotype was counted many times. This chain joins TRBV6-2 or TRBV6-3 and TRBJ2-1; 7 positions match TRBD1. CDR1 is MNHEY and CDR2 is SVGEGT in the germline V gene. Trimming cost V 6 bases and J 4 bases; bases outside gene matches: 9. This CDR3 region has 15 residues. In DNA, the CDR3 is TGTGCCAGCAGGCCGACAGGGACCCCTTACAATGAGCAGTTCTTC. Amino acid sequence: CASRPTGTPYNEQFF.